Listed below are T cell receptor beta chains from one sample, sequenced in a study of T-cell reconstitution after alpha-beta-depleted transplantation in children. In TCRdb, the PCR reads were re-called with MiXCR into one record per CDR3 protein. Of hundreds of thousands of distinct CDR3 sequences listed, 15% to 20% are singletons. This specimen consisted of PBMCs, mostly from graft donor cells, obtained 360 days after TCRalphabeta/CD19-depleted stem cell transplant. The receptor set was obtained from a boy under two years old who had a stem cell transplant for Wiskott-Aldrich syndrome, so the T cells may come from the graft donor. The CDR3 runs from the conserved cysteine through the conserved F or W. D genes are given only for firm matches. Size values are once, few and many counts, or a class for expanded clones, and some rows have none.

clone_size: few
v_call: TRBV7-9
d_call: .
j_call: TRBJ2-7
cdr3_length: 14
cdr3_aa: CASSLVQGGNEQYF
cdr3_nt: TGTGCCAGCAGCTTAGTACAGGGAGGGAACGAGCAGTACTTC

clone_size: few
v_call: TRBV24-1
d_call: TRBD1
j_call: TRBJ2-3
cdr3_length: 17
cdr3_aa: CATRHSPGQGYGDTQYF
cdr3_nt: TGTGCCACCAGACACTCTCCGGGACAGGGGTATGGAGATACGCAGTATTTT

clone_size: many
v_call: TRBV29-1
d_call: .
j_call: TRBJ2-4
cdr3_length: 13
cdr3_aa: CSVEGAIQNIQYF
cdr3_nt: TGCAGCGTTGAAGGTGCCATTCAAAACATTCAGTACTTC

clone_size: .
v_call: TRBV20-1
d_call: TRBD1
j_call: TRBJ2-7
cdr3_length: 13
cdr3_aa: CSARDRNTYEQYF
cdr3_nt: TGCAGTGCTAGGGACAGGAACACCTACGAGCAGTACTTC

clone_size: .
v_call: TRBV7-9
d_call: .
j_call: TRBJ2-5
cdr3_length: 15
cdr3_aa: CASSLVRVYQETQYF
cdr3_nt: TGTGCCAGCAGCTTGGTCCGGGTGTACCAAGAGACCCAGTACTTC

clone_size: few
v_call: TRBV10-2
d_call: .
j_call: TRBJ1-1
cdr3_length: 13
cdr3_aa: CATRDFSNTEAFF
cdr3_nt: TGCGCCACCCGGGACTTCTCGAACACTGAAGCTTTCTTT

clone_size: .
v_call: TRBV3-1
d_call: TRBD2
j_call: TRBJ2-3
cdr3_length: 15
cdr3_aa: CASSQDLERGHTQYF
cdr3_nt: TGTGCCAGCAGCCAAGATCTCGAGCGGGGTCATACGCAGTATTTT

clone_size: few
v_call: TRBV24-1
d_call: .
j_call: TRBJ1-2
cdr3_length: 11
cdr3_aa: CATSDAEGYTF
cdr3_nt: TGTGCCACCAGTGACGCGGAGGGCTACACCTTC

clone_size: .
v_call: TRBV19
d_call: .
j_call: TRBJ2-4
cdr3_length: 18
cdr3_aa: CASSIAGQKTLGKNIQYF
cdr3_nt: TGTGCCAGTAGTATTGCGGGACAGAAGACCCTAGGCAAAAACATTCAGTACTTC

clone_size: .
v_call: TRBV10-3
d_call: .
j_call: TRBJ1-1
cdr3_length: 11
cdr3_aa: CAINVGGEAFF
cdr3_nt: TGTGCCATCAACGTGGGGGGGGAAGCTTTCTTT

clone_size: few
v_call: TRBV12-3/TRBV12-4
d_call: .
j_call: TRBJ1-5
cdr3_length: 14
cdr3_aa: CASSPYRGNQPQHF
cdr3_nt: TGTGCCAGCAGTCCCTACAGGGGCAATCAGCCCCAGCATTTT

clone_size: few
v_call: TRBV25-1
d_call: .
j_call: TRBJ1-4
cdr3_length: 14
cdr3_aa: CASSVGHSREKLFF
cdr3_nt: TGTGCCAGCAGTGTGGGGCACTCAAGGGAAAAACTGTTTTTT

clone_size: few
v_call: TRBV11-3
d_call: TRBD2
j_call: TRBJ2-3
cdr3_length: 17
cdr3_aa: CASSLDLVREGLNTQYF
cdr3_nt: TGTGCCAGCAGCTTAGATTTGGTGCGGGAGGGCCTCAATACGCAGTATTTT

clone_size: .
v_call: TRBV2
d_call: TRBD1
j_call: TRBJ2-5
cdr3_length: 12
cdr3_aa: CASKGARETQYF
cdr3_nt: TGTGCCAGCAAGGGGGCAAGGGAGACCCAGTACTTC

clone_size: .
v_call: TRBV12-3/TRBV12-4
d_call: .
j_call: TRBJ2-7
cdr3_length: 14
cdr3_aa: CASRFREVGYEQYF
cdr3_nt: TGTGCCAGCAGGTTCAGGGAAGTCGGCTACGAGCAGTACTTC

clone_size: .
v_call: TRBV24-1
d_call: .
j_call: TRBJ2-5
cdr3_length: 16
cdr3_aa: CATSEPGTSVQETQYF
cdr3_nt: TGTGCCACCAGTGAGCCCGGGACATCAGTCCAAGAGACCCAGTACTTC

clone_size: .
v_call: TRBV3-1
d_call: TRBD1
j_call: TRBJ2-1
cdr3_length: 17
cdr3_aa: CASSLLSGTGDGNEQFF
cdr3_nt: TGTGCCAGCAGCCTATTATCCGGGACAGGGGACGGCAATGAGCAGTTCTTC

clone_size: once
v_call: TRBV12-3/TRBV12-4
d_call: TRBD2
j_call: TRBJ2-7
cdr3_length: 18
cdr3_aa: CASSILALAGAPRYEQYF
cdr3_nt: TGTGCCAGCAGTATCCTGGCACTAGCGGGAGCCCCTCGGTACGAGCAGTACTTC

clone_size: .
v_call: TRBV12-3/TRBV12-4
d_call: TRBD1
j_call: TRBJ2-7
cdr3_length: 16
cdr3_aa: CASSRLLGTGSYEQYF
cdr3_nt: TGTGCCAGCAGTCGTCTTCTCGGGACAGGGTCCTACGAGCAGTACTTC

clone_size: .
v_call: TRBV7-2
d_call: .
j_call: TRBJ2-7
cdr3_length: 15
cdr3_aa: CASSLREGGNYEQYF
cdr3_nt: TGTGCCAGCAGCTTAAGGGAGGGGGGAAACTACGAGCAGTACTTC

clone_size: few
v_call: TRBV12-3/TRBV12-4
d_call: .
j_call: TRBJ2-1
cdr3_length: 16
cdr3_aa: CASSPQGPSSYNEQFF
cdr3_nt: TGTGCCAGCAGCCCTCAGGGACCGAGCTCCTACAATGAGCAGTTCTTC

clone_size: .
v_call: TRBV20-1
d_call: TRBD1
j_call: TRBJ2-7
cdr3_length: 13
cdr3_aa: CSAIDRAPYEQYF
cdr3_nt: TGCAGTGCTATAGACAGGGCACCCTACGAGCAGTACTTC

clone_size: few
v_call: TRBV5-1
d_call: .
j_call: TRBJ2-7
cdr3_length: 15
cdr3_aa: CASSLEWESSYEQYF
cdr3_nt: TGCGCCAGCAGCTTGGAATGGGAAAGCTCCTACGAGCAGTACTTC

clone_size: .
v_call: TRBV19
d_call: .
j_call: TRBJ1-2
cdr3_length: 14
cdr3_aa: CASSIGTSFNGYTF
cdr3_nt: TGTGCCAGTAGTATCGGCACCTCCTTCAATGGCTACACCTTC

clone_size: few
v_call: TRBV15
d_call: .
j_call: TRBJ2-7
cdr3_length: 15
cdr3_aa: CATSTPAEGLNEQYF
cdr3_nt: TGTGCCACCAGCACCCCCGCGGAGGGTCTCAACGAGCAGTACTTC

clone_size: few
v_call: TRBV13
d_call: TRBD2
j_call: TRBJ2-3
cdr3_length: 17
cdr3_aa: CASSQGLAGTSTDTQYF
cdr3_nt: TGTGCCAGCAGCCAGGGACTAGCGGGCACAAGCACAGATACGCAGTATTTT

clone_size: .
v_call: TRBV5-1
d_call: .
j_call: TRBJ2-7
cdr3_length: 16
cdr3_aa: CASSLANGVPTYEQYF
cdr3_nt: TGCGCCAGCAGCTTGGCAAATGGGGTCCCGACCTACGAGCAGTACTTC

clone_size: .
v_call: TRBV29-1
d_call: .
j_call: TRBJ1-1
cdr3_length: 12
cdr3_aa: CSVVQADTEAFF
cdr3_nt: TGCAGCGTTGTACAGGCGGACACTGAAGCTTTCTTT

clone_size: few
v_call: TRBV6-5
d_call: .
j_call: TRBJ2-5
cdr3_length: 15
cdr3_aa: CASSYLNVGMGTQYF
cdr3_nt: TGTGCCAGCAGTTACCTAAACGTGGGGATGGGGACCCAGTACTTC

clone_size: .
v_call: TRBV5-5
d_call: .
j_call: TRBJ2-1
cdr3_length: 15
cdr3_aa: CASTGGPLGYNEQFF
cdr3_nt: TGTGCCAGCACCGGTGGGCCGTTGGGCTACAATGAGCAGTTCTTC

clone_size: .
v_call: TRBV12-3/TRBV12-4
d_call: .
j_call: TRBJ1-2
cdr3_length: 12
cdr3_aa: CASSLMDAGYTF
cdr3_nt: TGTGCCAGCAGTTTAATGGATGCTGGCTACACCTTC

clone_size: .
v_call: TRBV28
d_call: .
j_call: TRBJ2-7
cdr3_length: 14
cdr3_aa: CASSLPVLGYEQYF
cdr3_nt: TGTGCCAGCAGTTTGCCCGTATTGGGCTACGAGCAGTACTTC

clone_size: few
v_call: TRBV5-1
d_call: TRBD2
j_call: TRBJ2-3
cdr3_length: 13
cdr3_aa: CASRREIVDTQYF
cdr3_nt: TGCGCCAGCAGGCGGGAGATAGTAGATACGCAGTATTTT

clone_size: few
v_call: TRBV29-1
d_call: TRBD1
j_call: TRBJ1-1
cdr3_length: 16
cdr3_aa: CSVESGRGQVDTEAFF
cdr3_nt: TGCAGCGTTGAATCGGGGAGGGGGCAGGTGGACACTGAAGCTTTCTTT

clone_size: few
v_call: TRBV2
d_call: TRBD1
j_call: TRBJ2-1
cdr3_length: 18
cdr3_aa: CASSEHRGWSRWKNEQFF
cdr3_nt: TGTGCCAGCAGTGAGCACAGGGGGTGGAGCAGGTGGAAGAATGAGCAGTTCTTC

clone_size: .
v_call: TRBV12-3/TRBV12-4
d_call: TRBD2
j_call: TRBJ2-1
cdr3_length: 17
cdr3_aa: CASSLGLAGGPTNVQFF
cdr3_nt: TGTGCCAGCAGTTTGGGACTAGCGGGAGGGCCAACCAATGTGCAGTTCTTC

clone_size: few
v_call: TRBV11-2
d_call: .
j_call: TRBJ1-1
cdr3_length: 15
cdr3_aa: CASSLEAPGRTEAFF
cdr3_nt: TGTGCCAGCAGCTTAGAAGCTCCTGGACGGACTGAAGCTTTCTTT

clone_size: .
v_call: TRBV15
d_call: TRBD1
j_call: TRBJ1-2
cdr3_length: 14
cdr3_aa: CATSRPGTGRGYTF
cdr3_nt: TGTGCCACCAGCAGACCCGGGACAGGGCGAGGCTACACCTTC

clone_size: few
v_call: TRBV4-1
d_call: .
j_call: TRBJ2-7
cdr3_length: 17
cdr3_aa: CASSPSSLAPSSYEQYF
cdr3_nt: TGCGCCAGCAGCCCCTCTTCGCTAGCGCCGAGCTCCTACGAGCAGTACTTC

clone_size: .
v_call: TRBV12-3/TRBV12-4
d_call: TRBD1
j_call: TRBJ2-7
cdr3_length: 14
cdr3_aa: CASSFDRVGYEQYF
cdr3_nt: TGTGCCAGCAGTTTTGACAGGGTTGGCTACGAGCAGTACTTC

clone_size: .
v_call: TRBV20-1
d_call: .
j_call: TRBJ2-3
cdr3_length: 14
cdr3_aa: CSGRAGAVPDTQYF
cdr3_nt: TGCAGTGGGAGGGCGGGGGCAGTCCCAGATACGCAGTATTTT

clone_size: .
v_call: TRBV19
d_call: TRBD2
j_call: TRBJ2-1
cdr3_length: 15
cdr3_aa: CASRRTSLPYNEQFF
cdr3_nt: TGTGCCAGTAGGAGGACTAGCTTACCTTACAATGAGCAGTTCTTC

clone_size: many
v_call: TRBV5-1
d_call: .
j_call: TRBJ2-2
cdr3_length: 13
cdr3_aa: CASSFLWAGELFF
cdr3_nt: TGCGCCAGCAGCTTTTTGTGGGCCGGGGAGCTGTTTTTT

clone_size: .
v_call: TRBV12-3/TRBV12-4
d_call: .
j_call: TRBJ2-7
cdr3_length: 12
cdr3_aa: CASSWWPKEQYF
cdr3_nt: TGTGCCAGCAGTTGGTGGCCAAAGGAGCAGTACTTC

clone_size: few
v_call: TRBV5-1
d_call: .
j_call: TRBJ1-6
cdr3_length: 14
cdr3_aa: CASSLPNRNSPLHF
cdr3_nt: TGCGCCAGCAGCTTGCCGAACAGGAATTCACCCCTCCACTTT

clone_size: few
v_call: TRBV3-1
d_call: .
j_call: TRBJ2-4
cdr3_length: 14
cdr3_aa: CASSQHLRAYRAYF
cdr3_nt: TGTGCCAGCAGCCAACACCTCAGGGCCTACCGGGCGTACTTC

clone_size: few
v_call: TRBV20-1
d_call: .
j_call: TRBJ2-3
cdr3_length: 16
cdr3_aa: CSAREVREPFTDTQYF
cdr3_nt: TGCAGTGCTAGAGAGGTGCGGGAACCCTTCACAGATACGCAGTATTTT

clone_size: many
v_call: TRBV3-1
d_call: .
j_call: TRBJ1-1
cdr3_length: 11
cdr3_aa: CASSLRSVAFF
cdr3_nt: TGTGCCAGCAGCCTACGATCAGTGGCTTTCTTT

clone_size: few
v_call: TRBV9
d_call: .
j_call: TRBJ2-1
cdr3_length: 16
cdr3_aa: CASSVVGTVAYNEQFF
cdr3_nt: TGTGCCAGCAGCGTAGTCGGGACCGTCGCGTACAATGAGCAGTTCTTC

clone_size: few
v_call: TRBV3-1
d_call: .
j_call: TRBJ1-6
cdr3_length: 14
cdr3_aa: CASSQDAGNSPLHF
cdr3_nt: TGTGCCAGCAGCCAAGATGCGGGGAATTCACCCCTCCACTTT

clone_size: .
v_call: TRBV29-1
d_call: TRBD2
j_call: TRBJ2-7
cdr3_length: 15
cdr3_aa: CSASLRLASSYEQYF
cdr3_nt: TGCAGCGCTTCGCTCCGACTAGCCAGCTCCTACGAGCAGTACTTC

clone_size: few
v_call: TRBV7-9
d_call: .
j_call: TRBJ2-1
cdr3_length: 12
cdr3_aa: CASSSPGTHGVF
cdr3_nt: TGTGCCAGCAGCTCCCCGGGGACTCATGGGGTCTTC

clone_size: many
v_call: TRBV12-3/TRBV12-4
d_call: .
j_call: TRBJ1-1
cdr3_length: 14
cdr3_aa: CASSLGRGNTEAFF
cdr3_nt: TGTGCCAGCAGTTTGGGCAGGGGGAACACTGAAGCTTTCTTT

clone_size: .
v_call: TRBV29-1
d_call: .
j_call: TRBJ1-5
cdr3_length: 13
cdr3_aa: CSVDFGGGQPQHF
cdr3_nt: TGCAGCGTTGATTTTGGGGGGGGTCAGCCCCAGCATTTT